This T cell receptor beta chain was observed in a study of T cells in Graves' hyperthyroidism and ophthalmopathy. Study results and caveats: In blood, most of the thyroid clonotypes expanded above 0.001 were also present.

Trimming stripped 0 bases from V and 1 base from J, with 6 bases between. CDR1 is SGHTA, CDR2 FQGTGA, per germline. This CDR3 has 14 residues. RNA transcripts were the template for amplifying TCR beta CDR3 regions. Primed by the HTBI set, a first-round RT-PCR was run on the TCR CDR3. TCRdb itself ran the multiplex PCR reads through MiXCR, one entry per CDR3 protein. The repertoire holds about 370,000 distinct CDR3 sequences, roughly 15% seen once, with about 21% in the top ten. This clonotype was seen ten or more times. Its antigen is as yet unknown. The PBMCs studied were ones that came from about 9.9 ml fresh peripheral blood.

The chain links TRBV7-3 to TRBJ1-1; tentative D call: TRBD1 (5 bases). The receptor's source is a woman aged 60-75 years with Graves' ophthalmopathy. Sequencing was carried out using blood. The CDR3 is CASSLTGENTEAFF. CDR3 DNA: TGTGCCAGCAGCTTAACAGGGGAGAACACTGAAGCTTTCTTT.